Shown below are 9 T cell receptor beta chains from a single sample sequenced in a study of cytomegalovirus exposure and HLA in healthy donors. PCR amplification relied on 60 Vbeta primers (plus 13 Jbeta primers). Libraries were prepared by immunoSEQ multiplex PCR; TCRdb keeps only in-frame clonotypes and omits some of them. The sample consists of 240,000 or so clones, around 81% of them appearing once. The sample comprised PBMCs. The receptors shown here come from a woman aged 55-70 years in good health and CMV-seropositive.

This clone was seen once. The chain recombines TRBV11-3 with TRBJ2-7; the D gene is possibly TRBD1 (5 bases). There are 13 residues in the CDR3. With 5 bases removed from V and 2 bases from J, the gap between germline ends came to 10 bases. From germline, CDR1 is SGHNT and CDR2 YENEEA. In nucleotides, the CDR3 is TGTGCCAGCAGCCCCACAGGTACCTACGAGCAGTACTTC. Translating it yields CASSPTGTYEQYF.

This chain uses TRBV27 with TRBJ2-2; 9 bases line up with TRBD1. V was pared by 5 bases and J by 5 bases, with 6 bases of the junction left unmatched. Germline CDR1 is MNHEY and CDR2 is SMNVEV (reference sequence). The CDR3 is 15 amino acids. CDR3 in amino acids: CASSRDRDSTGELFF. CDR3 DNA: TGTGCCAGCAGTAGGGACAGGGATTCTACCGGGGAGCTGTTTTTT.

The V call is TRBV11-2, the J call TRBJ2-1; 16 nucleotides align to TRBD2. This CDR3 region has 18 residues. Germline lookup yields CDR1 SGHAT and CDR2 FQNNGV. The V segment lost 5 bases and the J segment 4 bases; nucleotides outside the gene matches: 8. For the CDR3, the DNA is TGTGCCAGCAGCGGTTGGGGACTAGCGGGAGGGAGGTACAATGAGCAGTTCTTC. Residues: CASSGWGLAGGRYNEQFF.

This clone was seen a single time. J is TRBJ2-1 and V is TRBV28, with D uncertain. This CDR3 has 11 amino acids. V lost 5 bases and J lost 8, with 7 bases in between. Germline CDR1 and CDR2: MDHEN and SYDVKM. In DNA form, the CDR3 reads TGTGCCAGCAGTGCGAACTATGAGCAGTTCTTC. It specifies CASSANYEQFF.

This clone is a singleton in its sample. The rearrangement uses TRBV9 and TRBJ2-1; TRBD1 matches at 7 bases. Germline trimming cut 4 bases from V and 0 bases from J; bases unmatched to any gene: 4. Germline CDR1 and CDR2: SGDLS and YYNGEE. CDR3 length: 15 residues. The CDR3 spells CASSNRDSSYNEQFF. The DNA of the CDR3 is TGTGCCAGCAGCAACCGGGACAGCTCCTACAATGAGCAGTTCTTC. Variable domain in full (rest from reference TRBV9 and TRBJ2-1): DSGVTQTPKHLITATGQRVTLRCSPRSGDLSVYWYQQSLDQGLQFLIQYYNGEERAKGNILERFSAQQFPDLHSELNLSSLELGDSALYFCASSNRDSSYNEQFFGPGTRLTVL.

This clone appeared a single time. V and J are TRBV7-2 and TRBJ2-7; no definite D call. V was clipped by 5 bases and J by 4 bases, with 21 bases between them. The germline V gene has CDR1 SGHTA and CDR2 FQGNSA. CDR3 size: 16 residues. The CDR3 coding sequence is TGTGCCAGCAGCACCAGCGTCCTAATCCGGGTATACGAGCAGTACTTC. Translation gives CASSTSVLIRVYEQYF.

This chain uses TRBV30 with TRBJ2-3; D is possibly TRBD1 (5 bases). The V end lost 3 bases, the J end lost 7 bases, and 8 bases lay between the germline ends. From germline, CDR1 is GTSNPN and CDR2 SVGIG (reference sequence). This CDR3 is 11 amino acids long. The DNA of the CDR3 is TGTGCCTGGAGCCAGGGAAATACGCAGTATTTT. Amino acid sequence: CAWSQGNTQYF.

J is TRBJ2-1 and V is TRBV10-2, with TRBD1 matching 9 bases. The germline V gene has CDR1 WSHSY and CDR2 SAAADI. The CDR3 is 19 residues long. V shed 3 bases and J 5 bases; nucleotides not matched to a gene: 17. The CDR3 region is CASSDFTKAGTGFHNEQFF. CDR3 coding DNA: TGCGCCAGCAGTGACTTCACGAAAGCCGGGACAGGGTTCCACAATGAGCAGTTCTTC.

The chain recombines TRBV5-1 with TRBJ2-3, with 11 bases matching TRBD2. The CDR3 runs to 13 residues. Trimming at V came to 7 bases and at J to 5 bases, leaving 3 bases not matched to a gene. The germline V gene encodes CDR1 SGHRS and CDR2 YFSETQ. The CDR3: CASLGLAEDTQYF. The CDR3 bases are TGCGCCAGCCTGGGACTAGCGGAAGATACGCAGTATTTT.